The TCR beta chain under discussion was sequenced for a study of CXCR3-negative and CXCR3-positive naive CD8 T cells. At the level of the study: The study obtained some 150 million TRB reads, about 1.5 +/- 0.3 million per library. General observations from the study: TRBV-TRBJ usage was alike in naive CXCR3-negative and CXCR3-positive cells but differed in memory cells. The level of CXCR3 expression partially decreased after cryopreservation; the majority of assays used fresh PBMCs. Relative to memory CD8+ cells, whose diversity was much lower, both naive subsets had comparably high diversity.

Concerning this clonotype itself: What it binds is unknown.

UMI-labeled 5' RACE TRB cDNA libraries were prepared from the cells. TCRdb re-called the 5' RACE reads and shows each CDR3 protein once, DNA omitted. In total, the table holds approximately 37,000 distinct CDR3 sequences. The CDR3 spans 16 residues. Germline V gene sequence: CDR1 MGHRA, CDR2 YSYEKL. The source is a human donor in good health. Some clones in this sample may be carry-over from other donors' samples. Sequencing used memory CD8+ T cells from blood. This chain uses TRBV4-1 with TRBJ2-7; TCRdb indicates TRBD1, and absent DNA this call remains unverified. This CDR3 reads CASSQGPHRTFDEQYF.